The 13 T cell receptor beta chains below come from one sample, sequenced in a study of cytomegalovirus exposure and HLA in healthy donors. The PCR made use of 60 Vbeta and 13 Jbeta primers. The method was immunoSEQ multiplex PCR; TCRdb's version includes in-frame clones alone and lacks a portion of them. This sample yields a few hundred thousand clones, of which roughly 80% are seen a single time; 2.9% belongs to the top ten. The specimen sequenced was PBMCs. The receptors were gathered from a man aged 25 to 40 in good health and CMV-seronegative.

The chain uses TRBV5-6 and TRBJ2-3; D possibly corresponds to TRBD1 (5 bases). Trimming cost V 2 bases and J 4 bases, with 8 bases left between them. CDR1 and CDR2 from the germline V gene are SGHDT and YYEEEE. The CDR3 has 13 residues. Here the CDR3 DNA reads TGTGCCAGCAGCTTTTCAGGGCCAGATACGCAGTATTTT. This codes for CASSFSGPDTQYF.

The chain has TRBV7-9 and TRBJ1-1; D is unclear. CDR1 and CDR2 (germline): SEHNR, FQNEAQ (reference sequence). V was clipped by 4 bases and J by 3 bases, with 6 bases between them. CDR3 size: 12 residues. The CDR3 here is CASSYSYTEAFF. CDR3 nucleotides: TGTGCCAGCAGCTACTCTTACACTGAAGCTTTCTTT.

The chain recombines TRBV25-1 with TRBJ2-7; D might be TRBD2 (5 bases). CDR3 length: 12 residues. The germline CDR1 and CDR2 sequences are MGHDK and SYGVNS. Trimming pared 8 bases from V and 7 bases from J, leaving 15 bases between. CDR3 nucleotides: TGTGCCAGCGAACAAACTTCGGGAGAGCAGTACTTC. Translated, it gives CASEQTSGEQYF.

The V gene is TRBV6-5, the J gene TRBJ1-6; 8 bases line up with TRBD1. CDR1 and CDR2 from the germline V gene are MNHEY and SVGAGI. The trim removed 4 bases at V and 6 bases at J, leaving 8 bases unmatched. The CDR3 is 16 residues long. CDR3 sequence (DNA): TGTGCCAGCAGTTCAACTAGACAGGGGCGTAATTCACCCCTCCACTTT. This gives the protein CASSSTRQGRNSPLHF.

V is TRBV5-1 and J is TRBJ1-3; D remains ambiguous. CDR1 is SGHRS and CDR2 is YFSETQ in the germline V gene. Trimming left V 5 bases short and J 0 bases short, with 9 bases between. This CDR3 has 14 amino acids. The CDR3 loop is CASSVSSSGNTIYF. In nucleotides, the CDR3 is TGCGCCAGCAGTGTTAGCAGCTCTGGAAACACCATATATTTT.

The chain employs TRBV4-1 and TRBJ2-7, with 7 bases fitting TRBD1. The CDR3 extends over 14 amino acids. After removal of 1 base from V and 3 bases from J, the junction contained 3 bases not matched to a gene. Germline V CDR1 and CDR2: MGHRA, YSYEKL. The CDR3 here is CASSQAGQSYEQYF. As DNA, the CDR3 is TGCGCCAGCAGCCAAGCGGGACAGAGCTACGAGCAGTACTTC.

This rearrangement joins TRBV6-1 to TRBJ1-6; D might be TRBD1 (5 bases). CDR3 size: 15 residues. Germline values: CDR1 MNHNS, CDR2 SASEGT. V was shortened by 7 bases and J by 5 bases, with 15 bases between the two germline ends. The CDR3 bases are TGTGCCAGCACCGGCGGGGGTATAAATAATTCACCCCTCCACTTT. Translated, it gives CASTGGGINNSPLHF.

V and J are TRBV11-3 and TRBJ2-1, with D possibly TRBD1 on 6 matching bases. This CDR3 has 15 amino acids. Trimming shortened V by 5 bases and J by 2 bases, and 13 bases separated the two germline ends. Per germline, CDR1 SGHNT and CDR2 YENEEA. The CDR3 nucleotides read TGTGCCAGCAGCCCCTCCAGGGGCCCCTACAATGAGCAGTTCTTC. This codes for CASSPSRGPYNEQFF.

The chain couples TRBV5-6 to TRBJ2-7; 7 positions match TRBD2. The CDR3 totals 13 residues. V was pared by 4 bases and J by 4 bases, with 5 bases of the junction left unmatched. CDR1 and CDR2 from the germline V gene are SGHDT and YYEEEE. CDR3 region: CASSRGDGYEQYF. As DNA, the CDR3 is TGTGCCAGCAGCCGGGGGGATGGGTACGAGCAGTACTTC.

Comments on this clone: One end of the junction does not line up with germline, which may come from a read error. For the CDR3, the DNA is TGCGCCAGCAGCTCCCAATTAAGCTCTGGGGCCAGCGTCCTGACTTTC. Translated, it gives CASSSQLSSGASVLTF. The chain couples TRBV5-1 to TRBJ2-6, with a possible D match to TRBD1 (5 bases). Germline V lookup: CDR1 SGHRS, CDR2 YFSETQ. The CDR3 is 16 residues long.

The V call is TRBV27, the J call TRBJ2-5, with D perhaps matching TRBD2 (6 bases). The CDR3 is 15 residues long. Germline loops: CDR1 MNHEY, CDR2 SMNVEV (reference sequence). Trimming left V 0 bases short and J 2 bases short, with 10 bases between. The CDR3 loop is CASSLSGGSQETQYF. CDR3 nucleotide sequence: TGTGCCAGCAGTTTATCGGGGGGTTCGCAAGAGACCCAGTACTTC.

The chain joins TRBV19 to TRBJ1-1; D uncertain. Germline values: CDR1 LNHDA, CDR2 SQIVND (reference sequence). This CDR3 has 14 amino acids. V dropped 3 bases and J dropped 11 bases, with 19 bases sitting between them. The CDR3 DNA sequence: TGTGCCAGTAGTATGGGCAGAACGCAGAAGCGGGCTTTCTTT. This translates into CASSMGRTQKRAFF.

The chain carries TRBV29-1 and TRBJ1-5; 8 positions match TRBD1. J gave up 1 base and V 5 bases, and 4 bases lay outside the gene matches. Germline V gene data show CDR1 as SQVTM and CDR2 as ANQGSEA. The CDR3 consists of 14 residues. CDR3 sequence (DNA): TGCAGCGTTACAGGGGACAGGAGCAATCAGCCCCAGCATTTT. It yields the protein CSVTGDRSNQPQHF.